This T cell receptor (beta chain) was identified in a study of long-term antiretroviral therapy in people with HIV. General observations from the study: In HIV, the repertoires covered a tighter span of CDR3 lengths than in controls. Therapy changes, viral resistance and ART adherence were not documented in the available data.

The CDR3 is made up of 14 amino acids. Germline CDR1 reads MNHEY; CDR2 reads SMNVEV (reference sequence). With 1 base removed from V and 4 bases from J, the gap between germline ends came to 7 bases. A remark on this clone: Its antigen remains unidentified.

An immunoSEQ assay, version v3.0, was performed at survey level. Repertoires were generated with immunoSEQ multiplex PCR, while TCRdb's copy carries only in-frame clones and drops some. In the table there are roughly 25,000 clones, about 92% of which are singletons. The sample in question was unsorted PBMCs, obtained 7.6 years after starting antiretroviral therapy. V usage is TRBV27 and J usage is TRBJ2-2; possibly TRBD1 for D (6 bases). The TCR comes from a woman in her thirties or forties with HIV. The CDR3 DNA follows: TGTGCCAGCAGTTTATGGACAGCCACCGGGGAGCTGTTTTTT. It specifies CASSLWTATGELFF.